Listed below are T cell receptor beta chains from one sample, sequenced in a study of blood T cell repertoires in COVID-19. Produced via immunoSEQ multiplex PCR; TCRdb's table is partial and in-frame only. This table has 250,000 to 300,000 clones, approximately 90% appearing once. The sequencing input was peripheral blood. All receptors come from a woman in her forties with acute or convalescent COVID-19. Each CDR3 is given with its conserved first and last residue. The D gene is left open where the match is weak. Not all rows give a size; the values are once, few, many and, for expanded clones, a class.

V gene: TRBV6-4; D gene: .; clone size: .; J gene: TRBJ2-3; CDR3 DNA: TGTGCCAGCAGTGACCGGGGAGGAACAGATACGCAGTATTTT; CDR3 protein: CASSDRGGTDTQYF
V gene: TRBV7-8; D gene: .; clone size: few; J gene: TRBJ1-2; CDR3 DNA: TGTGCCAGCAGCTCCGACTCCAGACAGGAACCTAACTATGGCTACACCTTC; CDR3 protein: CASSSDSRQEPNYGYTF
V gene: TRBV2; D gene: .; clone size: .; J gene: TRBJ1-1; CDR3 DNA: TGTGCCACCCCCCGGGTCTTGCGAGAGATGAACACTGAAGCTTTCTTT; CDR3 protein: CATPRVLREMNTEAFF
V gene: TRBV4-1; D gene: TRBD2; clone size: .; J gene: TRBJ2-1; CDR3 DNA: TGCGCCAGCAGCTCGCGGAACGGGGGGAATGAGCAGTTCTTC; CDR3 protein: CASSSRNGGNEQFF
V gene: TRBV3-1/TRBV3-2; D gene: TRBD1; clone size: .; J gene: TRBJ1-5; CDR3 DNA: TGTGCCAGCAGCCAAGATTCAGGGGGCACACAGCCCCAGCATTTT; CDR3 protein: CASSQDSGGTQPQHF
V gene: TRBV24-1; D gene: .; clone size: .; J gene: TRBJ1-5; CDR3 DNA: TGTGCCACCGGGGATGGGGCGTACAATCAGCCCCAGCATTTT; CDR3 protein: CATGDGAYNQPQHF
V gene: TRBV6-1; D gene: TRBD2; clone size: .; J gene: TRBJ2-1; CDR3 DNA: TGTGCCAGCAGTGAAACCAGCGGGGGGAGTGATGAGCAGTTCTTC; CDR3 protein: CASSETSGGSDEQFF
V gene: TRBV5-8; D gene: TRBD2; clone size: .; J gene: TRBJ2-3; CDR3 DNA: TGTGCCAGCAGCTTAGGGACTAGCAATGCAGATACGCAGTATTTT; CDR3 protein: CASSLGTSNADTQYF
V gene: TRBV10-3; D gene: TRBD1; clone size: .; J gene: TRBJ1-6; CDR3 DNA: TGTGCCATCAGCCCGGGACAGGGTGACTCACCCCTCCACTTT; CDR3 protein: CAISPGQGDSPLHF
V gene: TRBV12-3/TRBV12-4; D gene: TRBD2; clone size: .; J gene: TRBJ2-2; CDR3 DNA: TGTGCCAGCAGCCTCGGGGGGGACGGGGAGCTGTTTTTT; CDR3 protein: CASSLGGDGELFF
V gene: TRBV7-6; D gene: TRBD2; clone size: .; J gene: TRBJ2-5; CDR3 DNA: TGTGCCAGCAGCTTTTTCGGCGGGGGGGCTTTAGAGACCCAGTACTTC; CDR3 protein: CASSFFGGGALETQYF
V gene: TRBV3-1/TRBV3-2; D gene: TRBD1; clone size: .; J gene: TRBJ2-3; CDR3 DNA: TGTGCCAGCAGCCGTCGGACAGGGGCCTACACAGATACGCAGTATTTT; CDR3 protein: CASSRRTGAYTDTQYF
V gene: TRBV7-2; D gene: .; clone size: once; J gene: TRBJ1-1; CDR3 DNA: TGTGCCAGCAGCTTAACGGGGGGCAAGAGCACTGAAGCTTTCTTT; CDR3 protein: CASSLTGGKSTEAFF
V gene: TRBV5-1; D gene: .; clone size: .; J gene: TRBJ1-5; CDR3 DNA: TGCGCCAGCAGCTTGGGACGGGATAGCAATCAGCCCCAGCATTTT; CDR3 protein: CASSLGRDSNQPQHF
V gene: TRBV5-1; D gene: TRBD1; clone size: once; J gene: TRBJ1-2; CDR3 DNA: TGCGCCAGCAGCTTGGCCGGGACAGGGGCAAACTATGGCTACACCTTC; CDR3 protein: CASSLAGTGANYGYTF
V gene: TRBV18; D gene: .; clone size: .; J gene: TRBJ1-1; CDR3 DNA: TGTGCCAGCTCGACGGACCAGGGGACTGAAGCTTTCTTT; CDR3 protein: CASSTDQGTEAFF
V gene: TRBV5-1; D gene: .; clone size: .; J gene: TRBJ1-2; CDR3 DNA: TGCGCCAGCAGCTTGCTCCCCGGACATTGGACGAACTATGGCTACACCTTC; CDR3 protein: CASSLLPGHWTNYGYTF
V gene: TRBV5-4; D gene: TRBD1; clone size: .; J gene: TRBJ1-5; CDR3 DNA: TGTGCCAGCAGCGTGACCGGGACAGCAAGCAATCAGCCCCAGCATTTT; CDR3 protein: CASSVTGTASNQPQHF
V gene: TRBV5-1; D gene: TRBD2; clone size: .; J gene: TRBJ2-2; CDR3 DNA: TGCGCCAGCAGCTCTTCTAGCGGGGGGCACACCGGGGAGCTGTTTTTT; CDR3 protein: CASSSSSGGHTGELFF
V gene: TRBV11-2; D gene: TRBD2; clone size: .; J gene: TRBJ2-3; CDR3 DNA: TGTGCCAGCAGCTTAGTAGTAGCGGGGGGGGGCACAGATACGCAGTATTTT; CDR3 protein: CASSLVVAGGGTDTQYF
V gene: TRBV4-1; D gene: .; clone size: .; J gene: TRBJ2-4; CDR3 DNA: TGCGCCAGCAGCCAAGCCGATGGGGGCTCCAAAAACATTCAGTACTTC; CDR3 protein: CASSQADGGSKNIQYF
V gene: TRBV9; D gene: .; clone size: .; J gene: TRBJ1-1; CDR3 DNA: TGTGCCAGCAGCGTCGGGGGGAGCACTGAAGCTTTCTTT; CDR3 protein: CASSVGGSTEAFF
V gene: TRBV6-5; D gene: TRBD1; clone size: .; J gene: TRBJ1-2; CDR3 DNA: TGTGCCAGCAGCATGGGACAGGGACCTAACTATGGCTACACCTTC; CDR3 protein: CASSMGQGPNYGYTF
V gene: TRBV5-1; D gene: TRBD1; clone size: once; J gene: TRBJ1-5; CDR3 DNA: TGCGCCAGCAGCATCGGACAGGGGAACAATCAGCCCCAGCATTTT; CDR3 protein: CASSIGQGNNQPQHF
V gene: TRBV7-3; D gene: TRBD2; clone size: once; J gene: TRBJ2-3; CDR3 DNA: TGTGCCAGCAGCTTAGGCGCGGGAGGGGGCACAGATACGCAGTATTTT; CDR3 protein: CASSLGAGGGTDTQYF
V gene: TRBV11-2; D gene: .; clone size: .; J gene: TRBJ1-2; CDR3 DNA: TGTGCCAGCAGCTCTAGGGCCAGGGCTAACTATGGCTACACCTTC; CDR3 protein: CASSSRARANYGYTF
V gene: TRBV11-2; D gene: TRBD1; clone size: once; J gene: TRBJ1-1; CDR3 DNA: TGTGCCAGCAGCGTACGACAGGGGACTGAAGCTTTCTTT; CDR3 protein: CASSVRQGTEAFF
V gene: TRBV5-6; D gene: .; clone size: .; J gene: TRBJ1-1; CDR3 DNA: TGTGCCAGCACTCTGAGGTCCGAAGCTTTCTTT; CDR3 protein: CASTLRSEAFF
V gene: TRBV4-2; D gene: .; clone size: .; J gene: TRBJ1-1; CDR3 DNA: TGTGCCAGCAGCCAATCTTCCGGACAGACGGTCACTGAAGCTTTCTTT; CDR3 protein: CASSQSSGQTVTEAFF
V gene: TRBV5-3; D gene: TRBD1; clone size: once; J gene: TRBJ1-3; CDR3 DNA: TGTGCCAGAAGCCGAGGACAGGGACTCGCTGGAAACACCATATATTTT; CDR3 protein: CARSRGQGLAGNTIYF
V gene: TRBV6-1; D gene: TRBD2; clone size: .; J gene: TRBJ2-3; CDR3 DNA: TGTGCCAGCAGTGACAGCGGGGGAAGCACAGATACGCAGTATTTT; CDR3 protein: CASSDSGGSTDTQYF
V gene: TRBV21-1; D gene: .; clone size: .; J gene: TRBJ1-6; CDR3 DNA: TGTGCCAGCAGCAAAGGGGAGGTCCCCCTCCACTTT; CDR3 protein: CASSKGEVPLHF